Below are 5 T cell receptor beta chains sequenced from a single sample in a study of beta chain features in type 1 diabetes. Expressed TCRB transcripts were sequenced after all isolated RNA was converted to cDNA. Generated by immunoSEQ multiplex PCR, the TCRdb table keeps only in-frame clones and is missing some. The sample has 860,000 or so clones; 15% to 20% are singletons. Source material: naive CD4+ T cells from blood. Every receptor here comes from a woman under 30 in good health.

The chain uses TRBV27 and TRBJ2-3; TRBD1 is a possible D gene (5 bases). The V end was cut by 0 bases, the J end by 2 bases, with 6 bases between. CDR1 is MNHEY, CDR2 SMNVEV, per germline (reference sequence). CDR3 size: 14 residues. In DNA, the CDR3 is TGTGCCAGCAGTTTATCGGGGCCCACAGATACGCAGTATTTT. Its protein product is CASSLSGPTDTQYF.

The chain carries TRBV18 and TRBJ2-7; possibly TRBD1 or TRBD2 for D (5 bases each). The CDR3 extends over 14 amino acids. The germline CDR1 and CDR2 sequences are KGHSH and LQKENI. Trimming took 2 bases from V and 2 from J, leaving 10 bases between them. CDR3 in amino acids: CASSPGGIPYEQYF. The CDR3, as DNA: TGTGCCAGCTCACCAGGGGGAATCCCCTACGAGCAGTACTTC.

V gene TRBV7-2 combines with J gene TRBJ2-2, with a possible D match to TRBD1 (6 bases). Germline V lookup: CDR1 SGHTA, CDR2 FQGNSA. There are 17 residues in the CDR3. V was clipped by 1 base and J by 4 bases, with 16 bases between them. The CDR3 protein is CASSLVPAGTSTGELFF. In DNA, the CDR3 is TGTGCCAGCAGCTTAGTGCCCGCCGGGACAAGCACCGGGGAGCTGTTTTTT.

This clone was picked up a small number of times. The chain recombines TRBV7-2 with TRBJ1-1; the D gene is possibly TRBD1 (6 bases). Germline loops: CDR1 SGHTA, CDR2 FQGNSA. The CDR3 has 14 amino acids. Trimming removed 1 base at V and 4 bases at J, with 10 bases between. The CDR3 loop is CASSLEGGRTEAFF. The CDR3 DNA sequence: TGTGCCAGCAGCTTAGAGGGGGGCCGCACTGAAGCTTTCTTT.

The DNA for the CDR3 is TGTGCCAGCAGTTTTGGGACAGGCGGAATAGAAGAGACCCAGTACTTC. Its protein product is CASSFGTGGIEETQYF. The chain has TRBV27 and TRBJ2-5, with 8 bases matching TRBD1. The CDR3 totals 16 residues. Germline V gives CDR1 MNHEY, CDR2 SMNVEV (reference sequence). Trimming cost V 3 bases and J 3 bases; bases outside gene matches: 9.